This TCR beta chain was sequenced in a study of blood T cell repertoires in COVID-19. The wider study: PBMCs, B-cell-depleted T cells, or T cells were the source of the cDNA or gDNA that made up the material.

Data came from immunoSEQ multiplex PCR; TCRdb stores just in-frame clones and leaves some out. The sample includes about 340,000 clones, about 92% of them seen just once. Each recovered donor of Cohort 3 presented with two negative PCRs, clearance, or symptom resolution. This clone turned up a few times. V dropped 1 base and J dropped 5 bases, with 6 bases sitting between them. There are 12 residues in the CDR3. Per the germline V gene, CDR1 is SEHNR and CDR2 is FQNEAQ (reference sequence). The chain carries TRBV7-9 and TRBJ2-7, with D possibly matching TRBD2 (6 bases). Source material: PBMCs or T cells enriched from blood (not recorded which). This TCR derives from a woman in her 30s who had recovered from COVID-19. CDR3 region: CASSLERDEQYF. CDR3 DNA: TGTGCCAGCAGCTTAGAGCGGGACGAGCAGTACTTC.